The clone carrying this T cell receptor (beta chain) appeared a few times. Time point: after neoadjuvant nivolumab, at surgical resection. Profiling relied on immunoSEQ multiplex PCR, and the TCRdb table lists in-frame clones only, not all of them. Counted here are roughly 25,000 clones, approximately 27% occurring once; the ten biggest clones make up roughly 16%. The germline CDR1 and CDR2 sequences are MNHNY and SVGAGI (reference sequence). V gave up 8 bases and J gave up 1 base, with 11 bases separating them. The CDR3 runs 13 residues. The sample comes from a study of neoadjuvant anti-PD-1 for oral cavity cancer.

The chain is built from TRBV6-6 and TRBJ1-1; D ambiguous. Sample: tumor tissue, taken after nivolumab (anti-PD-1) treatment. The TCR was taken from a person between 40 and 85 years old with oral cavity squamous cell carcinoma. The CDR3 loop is CASGMGRNTEAFF. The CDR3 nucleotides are TGTGCCAGCGGGATGGGTCGGAACACTGAAGCTTTCTTT.